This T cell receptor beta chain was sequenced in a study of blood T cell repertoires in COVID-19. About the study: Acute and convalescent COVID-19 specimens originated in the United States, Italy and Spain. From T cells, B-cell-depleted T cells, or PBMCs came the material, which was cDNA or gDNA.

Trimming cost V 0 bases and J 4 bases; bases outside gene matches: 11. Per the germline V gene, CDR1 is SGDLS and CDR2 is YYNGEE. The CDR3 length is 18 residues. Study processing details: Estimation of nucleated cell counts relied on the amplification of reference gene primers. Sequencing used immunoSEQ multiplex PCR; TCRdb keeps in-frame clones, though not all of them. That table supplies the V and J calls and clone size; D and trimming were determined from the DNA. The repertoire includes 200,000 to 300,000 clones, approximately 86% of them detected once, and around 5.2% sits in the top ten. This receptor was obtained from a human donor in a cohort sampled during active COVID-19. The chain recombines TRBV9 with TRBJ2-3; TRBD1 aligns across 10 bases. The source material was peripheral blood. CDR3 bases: TGTGCCAGCAGCGTAGTAACTGGGACAGGGGCTAGGGCAGATACGCAGTATTTT. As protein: CASSVVTGTGARADTQYF. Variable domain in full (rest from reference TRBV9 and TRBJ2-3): DSGVTQTPKHLITATGQRVTLRCSPRSGDLSVYWYQQSLDQGLQFLIQYYNGEERAKGNILERFSAQQFPDLHSELNLSSLELGDSALYFCASSVVTGTGARADTQYFGPGTRLTVL.